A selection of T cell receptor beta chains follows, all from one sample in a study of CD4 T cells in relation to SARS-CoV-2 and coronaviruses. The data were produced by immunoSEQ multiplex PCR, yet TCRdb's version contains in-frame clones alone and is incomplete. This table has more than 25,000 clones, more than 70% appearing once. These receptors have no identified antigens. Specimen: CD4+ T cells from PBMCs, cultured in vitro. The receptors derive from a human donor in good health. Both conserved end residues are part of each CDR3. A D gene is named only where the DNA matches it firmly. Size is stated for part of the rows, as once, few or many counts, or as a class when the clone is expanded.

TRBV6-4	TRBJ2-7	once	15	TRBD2	CASSDGLAGGYEQYF	TGTGCCAGCAGTGACGGACTAGCGGGGGGCTACGAGCAGTACTTC
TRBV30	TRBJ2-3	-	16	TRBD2	CAWSVLGLGGPYTQYF	TGTGCCTGGAGTGTACTTGGACTAGGAGGACCGTATACGCAGTATTTT
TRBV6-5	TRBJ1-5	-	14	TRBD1	CASSRDRVNQPQHF	TGTGCCAGCAGCCGGGACAGGGTCAATCAGCCCCAGCATTTT
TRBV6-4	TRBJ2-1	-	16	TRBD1	CASSDRPGTGGNEQFF	TGTGCCAGCAGTGATCGCCCCGGGACAGGGGGTAATGAGCAGTTCTTC
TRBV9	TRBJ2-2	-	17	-	CASSVALRLVGTGELFF	TGTGCCAGCAGCGTAGCTCTTAGACTAGTTGGAACCGGGGAGCTGTTTTTT
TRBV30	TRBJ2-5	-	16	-	CAWSPGQGVYQETQYF	TGTGCCTGGAGTCCCGGCCAAGGGGTGTACCAAGAGACCCAGTACTTC
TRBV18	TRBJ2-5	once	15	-	CASSPKGGPQETQYF	TGTGCCAGCTCACCCAAGGGGGGTCCACAAGAGACCCAGTACTTC
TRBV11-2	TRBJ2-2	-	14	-	CASSLRYRDRELFF	TGTGCCAGCAGCTTACGCTACAGGGACCGGGAGCTGTTTTTT
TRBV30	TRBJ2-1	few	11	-	CAWRTDNEQFF	TGTGCCTGGAGGACAGACAATGAGCAGTTCTTC
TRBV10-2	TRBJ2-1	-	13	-	CASTPDTYNEQFF	TGCGCCAGCACCCCGGACACTTACAATGAGCAGTTCTTC
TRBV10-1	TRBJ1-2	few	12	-	CASRGRNYGYTF	TGCGCCAGCAGAGGACGGAACTATGGCTACACCTTC
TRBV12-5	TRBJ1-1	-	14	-	CASGLSPMNTEAFF	TGTGCTAGTGGTTTGAGCCCAATGAACACTGAAGCTTTCTTT
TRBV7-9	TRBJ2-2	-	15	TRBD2	CASGIAGGTTGELFF	TGTGCCAGCGGAATAGCGGGAGGTACAACCGGGGAGCTGTTTTTT
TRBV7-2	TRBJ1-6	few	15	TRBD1	CASSWDRVYNSPLHF	TGTGCCAGCAGCTGGGACAGGGTATATAATTCACCCCTCCACTTT
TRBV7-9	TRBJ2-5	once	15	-	CASSPPRGRRETQYF	TGTGCCAGCAGTCCCCCTAGAGGGAGGCGAGAGACCCAGTACTTC
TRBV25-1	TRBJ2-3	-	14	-	CASSDPTGTDTQYF	TGTGCCAGCAGTGACCCGACAGGCACAGATACGCAGTATTTT
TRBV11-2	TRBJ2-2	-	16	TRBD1	CASSVRDRDITGELFF	TGTGCCAGCAGCGTCCGGGACAGGGACATCACCGGGGAGCTGTTTTTT
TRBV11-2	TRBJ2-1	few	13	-	CASSRVTANERFF	TGTGCCAGCAGCCGGGTCACGGCTAACGAACGGTTCTTC
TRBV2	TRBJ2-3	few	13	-	CASSPAGTDTQYF	TGTGCCAGCAGCCCAGCGGGCACAGATACGCAGTATTTT
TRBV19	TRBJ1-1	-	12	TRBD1	CASSITGGRAFF	TGTGCCAGTAGTATAACAGGGGGCAGAGCTTTCTTT
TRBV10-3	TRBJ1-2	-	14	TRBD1	CAISEGQDFGGYTF	TGTGCCATCAGTGAAGGACAGGATTTTGGTGGCTACACCTTC
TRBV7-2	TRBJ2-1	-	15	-	CASSSGPTNGNEQFF	TGTGCCAGCAGCTCCGGGCCCACGAACGGCAATGAGCAGTTCTTC
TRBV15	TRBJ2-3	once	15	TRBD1	CATSRGQGGTDTQYF	TGTGCCACCAGCAGAGGACAGGGAGGCACAGATACGCAGTATTTT
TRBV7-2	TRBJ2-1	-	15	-	CASSKDSLPYNEQFF	TGTGCCAGCAGCAAGGACAGTCTTCCCTACAATGAGCAGTTCTTC